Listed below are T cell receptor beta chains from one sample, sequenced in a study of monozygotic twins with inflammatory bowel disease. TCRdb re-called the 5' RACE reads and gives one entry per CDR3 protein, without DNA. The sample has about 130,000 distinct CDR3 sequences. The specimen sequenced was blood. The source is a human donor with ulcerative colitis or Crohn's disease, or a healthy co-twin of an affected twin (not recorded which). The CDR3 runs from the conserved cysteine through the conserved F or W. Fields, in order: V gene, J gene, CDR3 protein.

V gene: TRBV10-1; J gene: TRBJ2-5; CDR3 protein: CASSDNRELGGTQYF
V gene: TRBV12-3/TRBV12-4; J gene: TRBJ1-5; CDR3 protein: CASSLRTVSNQPQHF
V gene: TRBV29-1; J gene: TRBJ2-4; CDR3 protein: CSVEILDRIAKNIQYF
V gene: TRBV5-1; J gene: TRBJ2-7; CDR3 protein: CASSLGGGEPYEQYF
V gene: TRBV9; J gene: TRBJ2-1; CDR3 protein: CASSVALATLDNEQFF
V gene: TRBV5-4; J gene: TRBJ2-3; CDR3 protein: CASSLVSARDTQYF
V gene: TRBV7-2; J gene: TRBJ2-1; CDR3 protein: CASSTTSGRAHEQFF
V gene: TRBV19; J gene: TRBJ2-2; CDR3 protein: CASIATFGIGELFF
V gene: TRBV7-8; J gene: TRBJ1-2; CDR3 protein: CASSLARDGYGYTF
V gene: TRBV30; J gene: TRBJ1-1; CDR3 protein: CAWSYPQGAGTEAFF
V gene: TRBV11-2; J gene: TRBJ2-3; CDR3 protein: CASSPTPGNTDTQYF
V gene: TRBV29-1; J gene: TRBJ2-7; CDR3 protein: CSARQGGRAYEQYF
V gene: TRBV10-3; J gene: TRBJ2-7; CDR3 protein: CAISESRQAPYEQYF
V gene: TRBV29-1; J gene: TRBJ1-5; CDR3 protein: CSVLGQGGTDQPQHF
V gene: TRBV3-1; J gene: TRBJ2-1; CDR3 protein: CASSLGLRTAYNEQFF
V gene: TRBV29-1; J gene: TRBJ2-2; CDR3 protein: CSVTGTSTGELFF
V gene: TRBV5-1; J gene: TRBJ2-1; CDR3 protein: CASSLASPTSGRVGYNEQFF
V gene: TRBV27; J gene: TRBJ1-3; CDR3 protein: CASSDRTGGNTIYF
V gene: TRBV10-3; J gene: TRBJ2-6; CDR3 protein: CAISDRGSGANVLTF
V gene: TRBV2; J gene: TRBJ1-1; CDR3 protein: CARGSRGGAEAFF
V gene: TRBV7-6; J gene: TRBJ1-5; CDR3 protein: CASSLEQGYNQPQHF
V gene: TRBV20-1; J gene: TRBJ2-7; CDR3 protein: CSASGGPGYEQYF
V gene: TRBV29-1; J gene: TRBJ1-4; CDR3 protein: CSVDARDGMEKLFF
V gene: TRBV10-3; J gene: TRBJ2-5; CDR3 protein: CAIRSGSGDETQYF
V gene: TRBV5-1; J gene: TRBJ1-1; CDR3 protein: CASSLVRQGGEAFF
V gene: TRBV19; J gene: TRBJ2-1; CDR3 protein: CASSIAGTLNEQFF
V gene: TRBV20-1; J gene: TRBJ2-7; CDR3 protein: CSARTGRVGVQYF
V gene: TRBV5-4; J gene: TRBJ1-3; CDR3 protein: CASSSGARSSGNTIYF
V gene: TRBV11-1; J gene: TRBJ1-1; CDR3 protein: CASSRVIGTGGEATEAFF
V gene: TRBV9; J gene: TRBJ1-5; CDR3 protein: CASGGFQPQHF
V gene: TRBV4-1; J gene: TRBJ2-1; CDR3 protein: CASSQDWAGGGYEQFF
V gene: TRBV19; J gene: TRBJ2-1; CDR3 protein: CASSIVRASYNEQFF
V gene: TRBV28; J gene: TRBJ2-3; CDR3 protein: CASSRQGTGTDTQYF
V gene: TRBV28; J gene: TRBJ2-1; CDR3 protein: CASSLSPGQRGSLEQFF
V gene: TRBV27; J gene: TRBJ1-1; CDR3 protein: CASSLDPRVTGSDTEAFF
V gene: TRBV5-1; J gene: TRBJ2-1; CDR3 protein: CASSVGGKRSYNEQFF
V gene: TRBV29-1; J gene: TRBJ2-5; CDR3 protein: CSVDLLRGETQYF
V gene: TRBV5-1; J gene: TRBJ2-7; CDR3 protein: CASSLLGGTTNSYEQYF
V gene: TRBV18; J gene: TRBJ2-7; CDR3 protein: CASSPLIIDANYEQYF